The entry below describes one T cell receptor (beta chain). The antigen remains undetermined. CDR1 is MDHEN, CDR2 SYDVKM, per germline. The V and J ends lost 2 bases and 6 bases respectively, with 16 bases between them. The CDR3 totals 15 residues. Time point indicated: week 11, during vaccination. Alongside topical imiquimod, each dose of vaccine comprised 300 ug of mutant IDH1 20-mer peptide. The data were taken from a study of a mutant IDH1 vaccine in newly diagnosed glioma. For the study at large: Vaccines began 4-6 weeks after radiotherapy alone, or with temozolomide cycles.

Libraries were prepared by immunoSEQ multiplex PCR; TCRdb keeps only in-frame clonotypes and omits some of them. This sample has fewer than 70,000 clones, with around 80% found just once. The chain links TRBV28 to TRBJ1-2, with D unclear. The material sequenced was PBMCs, taken from a glioma patient whose treatment included an IDH1 peptide vaccine. The clonotype originates from a man aged 25 to 40 with glioma. The CDR3 loop reads CASSLGGRTYHGYTF. The DNA of the CDR3 is TGTGCCAGCAGTTTAGGAGGGCGCACCTACCATGGCTACACCTTC.